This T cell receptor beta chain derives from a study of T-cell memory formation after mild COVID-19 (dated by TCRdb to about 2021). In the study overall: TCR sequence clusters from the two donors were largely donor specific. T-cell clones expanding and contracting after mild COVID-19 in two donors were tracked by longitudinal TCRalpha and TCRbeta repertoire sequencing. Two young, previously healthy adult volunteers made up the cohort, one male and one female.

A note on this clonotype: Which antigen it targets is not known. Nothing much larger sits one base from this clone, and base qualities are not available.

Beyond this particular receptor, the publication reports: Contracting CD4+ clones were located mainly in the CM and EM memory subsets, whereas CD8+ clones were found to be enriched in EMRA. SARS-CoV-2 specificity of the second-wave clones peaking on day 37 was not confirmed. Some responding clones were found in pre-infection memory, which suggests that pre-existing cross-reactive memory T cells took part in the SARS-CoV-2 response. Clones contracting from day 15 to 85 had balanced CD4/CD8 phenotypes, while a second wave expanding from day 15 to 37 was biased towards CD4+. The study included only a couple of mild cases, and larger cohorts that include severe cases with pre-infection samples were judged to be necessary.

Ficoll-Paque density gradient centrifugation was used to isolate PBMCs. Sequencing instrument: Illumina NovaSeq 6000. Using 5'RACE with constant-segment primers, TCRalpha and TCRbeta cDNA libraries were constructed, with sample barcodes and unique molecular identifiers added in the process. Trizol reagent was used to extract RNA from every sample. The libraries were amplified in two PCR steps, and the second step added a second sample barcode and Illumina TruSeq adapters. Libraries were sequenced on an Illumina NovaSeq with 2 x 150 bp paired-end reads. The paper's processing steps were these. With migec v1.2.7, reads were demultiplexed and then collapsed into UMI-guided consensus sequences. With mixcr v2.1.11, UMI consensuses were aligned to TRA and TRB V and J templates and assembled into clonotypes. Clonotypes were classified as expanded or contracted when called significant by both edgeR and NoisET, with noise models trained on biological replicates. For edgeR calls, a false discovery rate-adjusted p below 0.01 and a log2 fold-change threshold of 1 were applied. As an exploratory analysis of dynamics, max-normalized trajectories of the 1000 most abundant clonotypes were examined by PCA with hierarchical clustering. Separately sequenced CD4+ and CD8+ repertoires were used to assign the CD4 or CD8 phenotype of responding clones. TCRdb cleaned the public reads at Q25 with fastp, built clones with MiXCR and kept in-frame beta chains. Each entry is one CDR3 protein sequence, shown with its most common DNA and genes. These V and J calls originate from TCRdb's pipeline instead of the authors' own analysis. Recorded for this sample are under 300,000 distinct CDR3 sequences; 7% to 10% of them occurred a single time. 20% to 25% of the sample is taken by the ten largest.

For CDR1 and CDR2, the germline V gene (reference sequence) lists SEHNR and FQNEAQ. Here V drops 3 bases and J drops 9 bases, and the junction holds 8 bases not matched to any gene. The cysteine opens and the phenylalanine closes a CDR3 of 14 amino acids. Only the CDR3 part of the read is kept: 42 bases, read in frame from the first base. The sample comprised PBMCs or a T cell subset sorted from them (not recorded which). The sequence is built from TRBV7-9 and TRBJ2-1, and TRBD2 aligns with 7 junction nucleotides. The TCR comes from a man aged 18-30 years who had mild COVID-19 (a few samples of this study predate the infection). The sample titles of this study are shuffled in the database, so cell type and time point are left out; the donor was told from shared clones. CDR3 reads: CASSFAAGRGEQFF. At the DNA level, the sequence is TGTGCCAGCAGCTTCGCGGCAGGGAGGGGTGAGCAGTTCTTC.